Included here is one T cell receptor (beta chain) sequence, with context. The antigen remains undetermined. This sample was taken from a study of cytomegalovirus exposure and HLA in healthy donors. Vbeta (60) and Jbeta (13) primers were used in the PCR. Clones were sequenced by immunoSEQ multiplex PCR, and TCRdb holds only the in-frame ones, with some missing. The table includes fewer than 250,000 clones, around 87% detected once. General study results and limits: Looking again later, the authors saw that most CMV-associated TCR beta chains seemed HLA-restricted. Presence/absence analyses assumed roughly uniform sequencing depth across donors, which may not hold. After further analysis at a later stage, around 17,000 TCR beta sequences were associated with HLA alleles at 0.05 false discovery rate. Previous analysis showed most TCR beta V segments were productive about 90% or about 30% of the time.

Germline V lookup: CDR1 SGHTA, CDR2 FQGNSA. The V gene end was trimmed by 8 bases and the J gene end by 2 bases; junction bases not matched to a gene: 9. The CDR3 has 15 amino acids. The chain employs TRBV7-2 and TRBJ2-1; 7 bases are shared with TRBD2. Sequencing used PBMCs. This receptor was taken from a woman aged 18-29 years in good health and CMV-seronegative. In DNA, the CDR3 is TGTGCCAGCGACAAAAGGAGCGGGACCTACAATGAGCAGTTCTTC. Amino acids: CASDKRSGTYNEQFF. The full variable domain, in which reference TRBV7-2 and TRBJ2-1 provide the parts outside the CDR3, is GAGVSQSPSNKVTEKGKDVELRCDPISGHTALYWYRQSLGQGLEFLIYFQGNSAPDKSGLPSDRFSAERTGGSVSTLTIQRTQQEDSAVYLCASDKRSGTYNEQFFGPGTRLTVL.